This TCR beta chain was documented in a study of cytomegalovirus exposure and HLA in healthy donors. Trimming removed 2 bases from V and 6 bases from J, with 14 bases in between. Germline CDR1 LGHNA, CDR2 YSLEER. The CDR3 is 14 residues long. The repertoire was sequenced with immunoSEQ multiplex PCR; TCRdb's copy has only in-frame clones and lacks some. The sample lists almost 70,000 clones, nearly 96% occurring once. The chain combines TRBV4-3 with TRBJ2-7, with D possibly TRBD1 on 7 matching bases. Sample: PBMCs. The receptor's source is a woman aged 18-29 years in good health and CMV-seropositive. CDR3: CASSQTPQGGEQYF. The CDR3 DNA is TGCGCCAGCAGCCAAACCCCTCAGGGGGGCGAGCAGTACTTC.